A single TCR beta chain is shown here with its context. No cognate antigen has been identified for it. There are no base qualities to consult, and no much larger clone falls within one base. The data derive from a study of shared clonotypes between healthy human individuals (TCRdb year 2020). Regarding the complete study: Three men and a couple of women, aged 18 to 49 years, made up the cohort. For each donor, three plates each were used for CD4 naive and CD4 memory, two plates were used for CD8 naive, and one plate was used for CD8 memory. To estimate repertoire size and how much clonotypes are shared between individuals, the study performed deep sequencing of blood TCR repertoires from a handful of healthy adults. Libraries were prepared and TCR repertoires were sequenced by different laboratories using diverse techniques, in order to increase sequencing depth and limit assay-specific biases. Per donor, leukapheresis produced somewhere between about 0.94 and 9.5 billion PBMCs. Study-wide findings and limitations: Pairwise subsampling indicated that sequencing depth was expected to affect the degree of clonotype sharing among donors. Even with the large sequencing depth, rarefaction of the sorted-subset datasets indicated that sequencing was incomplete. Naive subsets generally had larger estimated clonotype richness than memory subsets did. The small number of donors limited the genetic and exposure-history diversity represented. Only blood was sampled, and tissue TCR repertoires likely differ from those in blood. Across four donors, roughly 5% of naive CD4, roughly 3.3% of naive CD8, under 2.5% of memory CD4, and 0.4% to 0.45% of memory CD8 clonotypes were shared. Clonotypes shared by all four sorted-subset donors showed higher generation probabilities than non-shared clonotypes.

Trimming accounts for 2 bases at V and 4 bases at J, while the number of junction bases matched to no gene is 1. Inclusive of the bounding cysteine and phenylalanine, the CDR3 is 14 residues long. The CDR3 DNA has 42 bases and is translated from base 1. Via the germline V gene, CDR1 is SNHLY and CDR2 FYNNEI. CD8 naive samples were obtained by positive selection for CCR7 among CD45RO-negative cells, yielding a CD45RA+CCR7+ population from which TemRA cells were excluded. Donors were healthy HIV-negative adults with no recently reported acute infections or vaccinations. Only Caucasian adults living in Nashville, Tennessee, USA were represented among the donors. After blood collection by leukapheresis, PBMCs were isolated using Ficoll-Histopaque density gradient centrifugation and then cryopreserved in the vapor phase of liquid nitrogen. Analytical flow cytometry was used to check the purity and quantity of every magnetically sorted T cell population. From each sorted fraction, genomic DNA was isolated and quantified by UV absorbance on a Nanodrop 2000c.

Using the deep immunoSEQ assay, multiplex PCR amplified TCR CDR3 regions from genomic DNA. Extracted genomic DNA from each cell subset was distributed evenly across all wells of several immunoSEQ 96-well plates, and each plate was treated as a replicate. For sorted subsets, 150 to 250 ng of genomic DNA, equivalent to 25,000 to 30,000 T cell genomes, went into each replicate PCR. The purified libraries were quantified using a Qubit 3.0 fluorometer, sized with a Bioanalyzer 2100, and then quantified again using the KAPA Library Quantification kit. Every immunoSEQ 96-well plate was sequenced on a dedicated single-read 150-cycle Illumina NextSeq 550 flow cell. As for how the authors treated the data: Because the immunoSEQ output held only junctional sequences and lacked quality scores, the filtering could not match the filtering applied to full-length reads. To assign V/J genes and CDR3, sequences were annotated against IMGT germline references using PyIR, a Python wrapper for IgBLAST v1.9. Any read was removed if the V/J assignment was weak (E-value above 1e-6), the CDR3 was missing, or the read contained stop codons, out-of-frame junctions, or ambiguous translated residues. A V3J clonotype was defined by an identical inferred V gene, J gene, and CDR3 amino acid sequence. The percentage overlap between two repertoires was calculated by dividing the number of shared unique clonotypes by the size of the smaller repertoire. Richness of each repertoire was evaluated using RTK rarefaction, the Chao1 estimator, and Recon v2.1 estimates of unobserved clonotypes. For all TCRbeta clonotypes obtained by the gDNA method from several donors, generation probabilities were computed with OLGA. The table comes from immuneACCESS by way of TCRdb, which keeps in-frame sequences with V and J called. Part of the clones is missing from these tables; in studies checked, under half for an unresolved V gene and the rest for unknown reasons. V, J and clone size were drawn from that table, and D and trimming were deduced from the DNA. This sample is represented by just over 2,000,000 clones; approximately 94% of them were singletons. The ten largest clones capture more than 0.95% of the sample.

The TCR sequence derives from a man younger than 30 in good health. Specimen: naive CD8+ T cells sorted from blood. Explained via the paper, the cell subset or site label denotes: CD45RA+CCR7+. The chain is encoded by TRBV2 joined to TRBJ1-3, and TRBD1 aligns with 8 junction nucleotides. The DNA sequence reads TGTGCCAGCAGTGAAAGGGACAGGGGAAACACCATATATTTT. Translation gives CASSERDRGNTIYF.